This T cell receptor beta chain was found in a study of shared clonotypes between healthy human individuals. Overall study context: A couple of female and three male donors aged 18 to 49 were enrolled. Broader study findings: The sharing of 4% to 5.5% of naive CD4 clonotypes was seen across a few donors. Estimated richness values were generally larger in naive subsets than in memory subsets.

Notes on this clone: Its matching antigen is unknown.

Only Caucasian adults living in Nashville, Tennessee served as donors. Some clones are missing from TCRdb's copy, which holds only in-frame ones; the method was immunoSEQ multiplex PCR. The repertoire holds about 1.5 million clones, with approximately 97% as singletons. Per the germline V gene, CDR1 is MNHNY and CDR2 is SVGAGI (reference sequence). After removal of 9 bases from V and 6 bases from J, the junction contained 9 bases not matched to a gene. This CDR3 region has 14 residues. The chain links TRBV6-6 to TRBJ2-7, with TRBD2 identical over 12 bases. The sequencing input was naive CD4+ T cells sorted from blood. Subset here: CD45RA+ positively selected. The receptor was derived from a man between 25 and 39 years old in good health. The CDR3 coding sequence is TGTGCCAGTCTTAGGACTAGCGGGATCTCCGAGCAGTACTTC. This sequence encodes CASLRTSGISEQYF.